This T cell receptor beta chain was identified in a study of blood T cells in healthy people across ages. Findings of the study overall: Lack of knowledge of donor CMV status possibly confounded expanded clonotype changes.

The V end was cut by 5 bases, the J end by 11 bases, with 21 bases between. The CDR3 has 14 amino acids. Primers used in a second PCR of about 6 to 11 cycles were a sample-barcoded 5' primer and a J-beta primer mix. TCRdb re-called the 5' RACE reads through MiXCR, storing one row per CDR3 protein. The sample includes over a million distinct CDR3 sequences, roughly 43% seen only once; the top ten take about 4%. Donors ranged from roughly 6 to 100 years old and were healthy Caucasians in Russia. Many counts were recorded for this clonotype. Its antigen remains unidentified. The TCR originated in a woman aged 18-30 years in good health. This chain uses TRBV12-3 or TRBV12-4 with TRBJ2-5; D remains ambiguous. Sequencing input: blood. The CDR3 region is CASSPKNWVNEQYF. The CDR3 DNA reads TGTGCCAGCAGTCCGAAAAATTGGGTCAATGAGCAGTACTTC.